Listed below are T cell receptor beta chains from one sample, sequenced in a study of blood T cell repertoires in COVID-19. This table comes from immunoSEQ multiplex PCR, and its TCRdb copy is limited to in-frame clones, with some not included. The sample has 110,000 or so clones, approximately 86% seen once. Material for sequencing was peripheral blood. The receptors derive from a human donor in a cohort sampled during active COVID-19. CDR3s leave out the opening cysteine and the closing phenylalanine or tryptophan. Each record gives: J gene, V gene, CDR3 protein.

>TRBJ1-1|TRBV18
ASSAIVVTVPGTEAF
>TRBJ2-7|TRBV7-6
ASSFNSYYEQY
>TRBJ1-2|TRBV9
ASSLNRGVNYGYT
>TRBJ2-5|TRBV3-1/TRBV3-2
ASSQVGTSGRETQY
>TRBJ1-1|TRBV12-5
ASGLGQGLNTEAF
>TRBJ1-5|TRBV25-1
ASSPGHLIDQPQH
>TRBJ1-3|TRBV2
ASSMETGTPSGNTIY
>TRBJ2-7|TRBV18
ASSPGLADEQY
>TRBJ1-3|TRBV19
ASSPDRVRGNTIY
>TRBJ2-2|TRBV9
ASSGAGDTGELF
>TRBJ2-1|TRBV9
ASSTLGLGRNEQF
>TRBJ2-1|TRBV9
ASSVGTSADEQF
>TRBJ1-1|TRBV7-9
ASSLVGRMNTEAF
>TRBJ1-4|TRBV5-8
ASSWGDRVATNEKLF
>TRBJ1-1|TRBV6-5
ASSYQNTEAF
>TRBJ1-1|TRBV10-3
AISRGQGGSSEAF
>TRBJ2-3|TRBV19
ASSPTGTDTQY
>TRBJ1-1|TRBV11-2
AGRREGGRTEAF
>TRBJ2-3|TRBV7-3
ASSFSGGEQATQY
>TRBJ1-6|TRBV11-3
ASSSWGEFYYNSPLH
>TRBJ2-2|TRBV4-1
ASSLRIGQANTGELF
>TRBJ1-1|TRBV28
ASSPSTGPNTEAF
>TRBJ1-6|TRBV11-2
ASSHLRGGRNSPLH
>TRBJ2-1|TRBV3-1/TRBV3-2
ASSQVLAGYGEQF
>TRBJ2-2|TRBV12-3/TRBV12-4
ASSPPGPGELF
>TRBJ2-2|TRBV27
ASSFRGSNPFNTGELF
>TRBJ1-2|TRBV9
ASSVAGVNYGYT
>TRBJ1-1|TRBV11-2
ASSVTGPTTEAF
>TRBJ2-7|TRBV28
ASSPRQGRAYEQY
>TRBJ2-3|TRBV4-1
ASSQVWERADTQY
>TRBJ2-5|TRBV19
ASSRASAGTSGGPETQY
>TRBJ2-1|TRBV27
ASSELAGGGNEQF
>TRBJ2-3|TRBV19
ASSMQGSTDTQY
>TRBJ2-2|TRBV5-1
ASSLETVRGELF
>TRBJ2-3|TRBV5-1
ASSLDSSTDTQY
>TRBJ1-5|TRBV3-1/TRBV3-2
ASSLSDRGRQPQH
>TRBJ2-5|TRBV7-8
ASSLAQGVQETQY
>TRBJ2-7|TRBV7-2
ASSPEGTSGYEQY
>TRBJ2-1|TRBV10-2
ASSARDRPPGTSNRPYNEQF
>TRBJ2-7|TRBV11-3
ASSAGQGRSYEQY
>TRBJ2-7|TRBV27
ASSLGGRYEQY
>TRBJ2-7|TRBV21-1
ASKCPGTGAYEQY
>TRBJ2-7|TRBV28
ASSHGAGARHEQY
>TRBJ1-6|TRBV24-1
ATSDLPQGRSPLH
>TRBJ1-1|TRBV19
ASSISRGTNTEAF
>TRBJ2-2|TRBV19
ASIVGSSVDGELF
>TRBJ1-4|TRBV12-3/TRBV12-4
ASMGFSEKLF
>TRBJ1-5|TRBV18
ASSPGQGAGGSNQPQH
>TRBJ1-2|TRBV7-2
ASSLELVFAGGYT
>TRBJ1-1|TRBV27
ASSLSGTGGPVAF
>TRBJ2-7|TRBV12-3/TRBV12-4
ASSRGTGHEQY
>TRBJ2-5|TRBV7-3
ASSRTSGGRLGETQY
>TRBJ1-6|TRBV3-1/TRBV3-2
ASSRTGIGSPLH
>TRBJ2-1|TRBV2
ASSEDQGAYEQF
>TRBJ2-2|TRBV19
ASSLWGLALSGELF
>TRBJ2-7|TRBV6-1
ASSEMTGSW
>TRBJ2-1|TRBV5-1
ASSLEAGEVDEQF